The rows below give T cell receptor beta chains drawn from one sample of a study of graft-versus-host responses after intestinal transplantation. Assay used: immunoSEQ multiplex PCR; TCRdb lists only in-frame clones, some missing. The sample holds about 130,000 clones, just over 90% seen once. These receptors' antigens are unknown. The sequencing here drew on unstimulated CD4+ T cells sorted from spleen or lymph node cells, taken before intestinal transplant. These receptors came from a human donor who received an intestinal transplant. Both conserved end residues are part of each CDR3. Some rows mark clone size as missing; the rest say once, few, many or name a class of expanded clone.

CDR3aa,j_gene,v_gene,abundance
CASSEQGALGNTIYF,TRBJ1-3,TRBV6-1,few
CASSLDTSGNTIYF,TRBJ1-3,TRBV5-1,few
CASSPNMDGQIGETQYF,TRBJ2-5,TRBV5-4,NA
CAISSSGGGYGYTF,TRBJ1-2,TRBV10-3,NA
CASSSSGASYEQYF,TRBJ2-7,TRBV19,few
CASSLAGGTDTQYF,TRBJ2-3,TRBV7-9,NA
CATSREGGGGYTF,TRBJ1-2,TRBV15,NA
CASSLGWSNTEAFF,TRBJ1-1,TRBV11-2,NA
CATSRNTDTQYF,TRBJ2-3,TRBV15,NA
CASSIRTGELFF,TRBJ2-2,TRBV19,NA
CATALTGSVDTQYF,TRBJ2-3,TRBV25-1,once
CASSVARVTDTQYF,TRBJ2-3,TRBV9,NA
CASSLNGGSTDTQYF,TRBJ2-3,TRBV5-1,NA
CASSGRQPQHF,TRBJ1-5,TRBV28,NA
CASNLLGGELFQYF,TRBJ2-5,TRBV28,NA
CASSLGLLRAYEQYF,TRBJ2-7,TRBV5-5,NA
CASALDGAYEQYF,TRBJ2-7,TRBV4-1,NA
CASSQDRFDQPQHF,TRBJ1-5,TRBV6-1,NA
CARTGDYNSPLHF,TRBJ1-6,TRBV2,NA
CASSSIVGGTQYF,TRBJ2-3,TRBV27,NA
CSVDIRARSTEAFF,TRBJ1-1,TRBV29-1,NA
CASSAASGSYEQYF,TRBJ2-7,TRBV2,NA